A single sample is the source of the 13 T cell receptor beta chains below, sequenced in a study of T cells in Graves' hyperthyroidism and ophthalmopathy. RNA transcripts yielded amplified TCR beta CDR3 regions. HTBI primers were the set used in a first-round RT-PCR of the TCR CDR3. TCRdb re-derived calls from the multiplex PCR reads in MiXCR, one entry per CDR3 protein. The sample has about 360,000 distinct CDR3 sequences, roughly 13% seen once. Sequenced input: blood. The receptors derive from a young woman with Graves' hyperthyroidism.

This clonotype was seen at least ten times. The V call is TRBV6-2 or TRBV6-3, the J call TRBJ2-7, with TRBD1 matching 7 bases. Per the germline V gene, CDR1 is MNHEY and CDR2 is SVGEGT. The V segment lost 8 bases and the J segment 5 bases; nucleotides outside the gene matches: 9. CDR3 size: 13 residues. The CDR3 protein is CASWRQGSDEQYF. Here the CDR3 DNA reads TGTGCCAGCTGGAGACAGGGCAGCGACGAGCAGTACTTC.

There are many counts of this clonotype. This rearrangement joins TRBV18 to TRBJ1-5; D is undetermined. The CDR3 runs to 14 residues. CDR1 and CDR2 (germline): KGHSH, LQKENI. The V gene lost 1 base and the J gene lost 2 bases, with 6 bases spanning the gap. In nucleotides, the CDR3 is TGTGCCAGCTCACCACAGGAGGGCAATCAGCCCCAGCATTTT. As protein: CASSPQEGNQPQHF.

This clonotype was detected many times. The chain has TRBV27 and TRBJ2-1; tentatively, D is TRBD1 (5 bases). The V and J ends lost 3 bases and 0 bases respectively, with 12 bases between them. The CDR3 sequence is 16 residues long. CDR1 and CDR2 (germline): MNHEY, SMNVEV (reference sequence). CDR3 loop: CASSFRGYSSYNEQFF. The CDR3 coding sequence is TGTGCCAGCAGTTTTAGGGGATACAGCTCCTACAATGAGCAGTTCTTC.

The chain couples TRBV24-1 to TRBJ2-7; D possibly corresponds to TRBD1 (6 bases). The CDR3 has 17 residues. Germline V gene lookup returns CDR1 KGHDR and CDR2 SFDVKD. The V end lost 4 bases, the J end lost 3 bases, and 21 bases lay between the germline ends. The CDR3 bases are TGTGCCACCAGTGACGGTCGACTCAGGGGAATCCACTACGAGCAGTACTTC. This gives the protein CATSDGRLRGIHYEQYF.

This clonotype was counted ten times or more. CDR3 region: CASRPDMNNGYTF. CDR3 nucleotide sequence: TGTGCCAGCAGACCCGACATGAATAATGGCTACACCTTC. The chain has TRBV7-8 and TRBJ1-2, with no clear D. The germline gives CDR1 SGHVS, CDR2 FQNEAQ. CDR3 length: 13 amino acids. Trimming took 6 bases from V and 6 from J, leaving 14 bases between them.

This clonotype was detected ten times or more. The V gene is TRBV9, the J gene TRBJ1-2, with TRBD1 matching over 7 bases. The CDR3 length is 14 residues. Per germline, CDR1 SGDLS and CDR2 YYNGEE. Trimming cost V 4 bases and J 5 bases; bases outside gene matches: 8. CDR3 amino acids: CASSPSTGQYGYTF. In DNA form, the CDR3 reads TGTGCCAGCAGCCCTTCGACAGGGCAGTATGGCTACACCTTC.

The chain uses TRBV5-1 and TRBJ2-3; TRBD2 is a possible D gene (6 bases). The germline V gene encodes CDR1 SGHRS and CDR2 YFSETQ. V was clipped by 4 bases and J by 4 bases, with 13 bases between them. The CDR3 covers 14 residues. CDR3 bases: TGCGCCAGCAGCGGCGGCGGGGTAGCAGATACGCAGTATTTT. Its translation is CASSGGGVADTQYF.

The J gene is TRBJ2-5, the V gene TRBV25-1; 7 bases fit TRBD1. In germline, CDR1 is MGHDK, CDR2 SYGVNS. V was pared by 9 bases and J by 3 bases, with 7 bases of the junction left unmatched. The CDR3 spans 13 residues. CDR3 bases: TGTGCCAGTCAAACACAGGGGAAAGAGACCCAGTACTTC. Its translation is CASQTQGKETQYF.

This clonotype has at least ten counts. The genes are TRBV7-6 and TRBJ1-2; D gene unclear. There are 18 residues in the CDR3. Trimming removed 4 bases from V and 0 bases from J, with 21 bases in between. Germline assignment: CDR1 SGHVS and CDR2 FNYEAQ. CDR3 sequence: CASSSPPGRSSSNYGYTF. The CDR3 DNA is TGTGCCAGCAGCTCCCCCCCTGGCAGGTCTTCTTCTAACTATGGCTACACCTTC.

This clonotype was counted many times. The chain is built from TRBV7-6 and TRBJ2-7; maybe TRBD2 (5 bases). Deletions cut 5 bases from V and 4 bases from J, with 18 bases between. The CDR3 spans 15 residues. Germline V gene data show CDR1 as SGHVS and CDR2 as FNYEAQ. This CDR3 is CASSPWGAGLYEQYF. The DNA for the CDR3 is TGTGCCAGCAGCCCCTGGGGAGCAGGCTTATACGAGCAGTACTTC.

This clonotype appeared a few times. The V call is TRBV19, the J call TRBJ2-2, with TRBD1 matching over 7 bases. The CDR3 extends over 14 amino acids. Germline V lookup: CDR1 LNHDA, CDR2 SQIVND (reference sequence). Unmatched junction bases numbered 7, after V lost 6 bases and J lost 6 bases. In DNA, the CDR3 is TGTGCCAGTAGGCTGACAGGGCCGGCCGGGGAGCTGTTTTTT. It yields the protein CASRLTGPAGELFF. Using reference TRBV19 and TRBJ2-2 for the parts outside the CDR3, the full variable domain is DGGITQSPKYLFRKEGQNVTLSCEQNLNHDAMYWYRQDPGQGLRLIYYSQIVNDFQKGDIAEGYSVSREKKESFPLTVTSAQKNPTAFYLCASRLTGPAGELFFGEGSRLTVL.

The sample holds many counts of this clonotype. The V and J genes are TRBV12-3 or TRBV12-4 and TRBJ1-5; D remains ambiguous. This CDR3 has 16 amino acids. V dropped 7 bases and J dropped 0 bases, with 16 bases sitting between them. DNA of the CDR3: TGTGCCAGCACCCCAGAGGGCGAATATAGCAATCAGCCCCAGCATTTT. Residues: CASTPEGEYSNQPQHF.

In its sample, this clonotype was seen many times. CDR3 region: CASSLRGGSGRASDTQYF. Written as DNA, the CDR3 is TGTGCCAGCAGTTTACGCGGGGGTAGCGGGAGGGCGTCAGATACGCAGTATTTT. V gene TRBV27 combines with J gene TRBJ2-3, with 11 bases fitting TRBD2. V lost 2 bases to trimming and J lost 4 bases; unmatched junction nucleotides: 11. The V gene's germline CDR1 is MNHEY and CDR2 SMNVEV (reference sequence). The CDR3 is 18 amino acids.